Following are 24 T cell receptor beta chains from one sample sequenced in a study of glioma-infiltrating T cells. Amplification of TCR alpha and beta CDR3 regions from RNA used iRepertoire nested multiplex PCR. MiXCR was run by TCRdb on the multiplex PCR reads, yielding one entry per CDR3 protein. The profile shows under 150,000 distinct CDR3 sequences, around 42% of them singletons. Sequencing used glioma tissue, nonneoplastic brain tissue, or PBMCs (not recorded which). Every receptor here comes from a human donor with low-grade glioma or glioblastoma, undergoing nonglioma brain surgery, or in good health (not recorded which).

This sequence joins TRBV20-1 and TRBJ1-2; D remains unclear. V was clipped by 0 bases and J by 0 bases, with 5 bases between them. Germline loops: CDR1 DFQATT, CDR2 SNEGSKA (reference sequence). The CDR3 has 13 residues. CDR3 nucleotide sequence: TGCAGTGCTAGAGACGCAGCTAACTATGGCTACACCTTC. Translated, it gives CSARDAANYGYTF.

This clonotype was observed a few times. The chain links TRBV6-5 to TRBJ2-1; 11 positions agree with TRBD2. Germline CDR1 reads MNHEY; CDR2 reads SVGAGI. With V trimmed by 6 bases and J by 4 bases, 5 bases remained unmatched. The CDR3 length is 15 residues. CDR3 sequence: CASSLLAGAYNEQFF. The CDR3 region has the DNA TGTGCCAGCAGCTTACTAGCGGGAGCGTACAATGAGCAGTTCTTC.

J is TRBJ2-7 and V is TRBV27, with 15 bases fitting TRBD2. CDR3 length: 18 amino acids. Trimming at V came to 4 bases and at J to 4 bases, leaving 11 bases not matched to a gene. CDR1 is MNHEY and CDR2 is SMNVEV in the germline V gene (reference sequence). The CDR3 loop reads CASSYSGLAGGPAYEQYF. In DNA form, the CDR3 reads TGTGCCAGCAGTTACAGCGGACTAGCGGGGGGGCCCGCATACGAGCAGTACTTC.

The chain carries TRBV3-1 and TRBJ1-5; 8 bases map to TRBD1. This CDR3 is built from 16 residues. The germline V gene encodes CDR1 LGHDT and CDR2 YNNKEL (reference sequence). The V segment lost 0 bases and the J segment 2 bases; nucleotides outside the gene matches: 3. CDR3 bases: TGTGCCAGCAGCCAAGACAGGGGGCTTGGCAATCAGCCCCAGCATTTT. Amino acid sequence: CASSQDRGLGNQPQHF. The variable domain in full, completed from reference TRBV3-1 and TRBJ1-5, reads DTAVSQTPKYLVTQMGNDKSIKCEQNLGHDTMYWYKQDSKKFLKIMFSYNNKELIINETVPNRFSPKSPDKAHLNLHINSLELGDSAVYFCASSQDRGLGNQPQHFGDGTRLSIL.

The rearrangement joins TRBV6-1 to TRBJ2-1; D may be TRBD2 (6 bases). The germline V gene has CDR1 MNHNS and CDR2 SASEGT. The V end lost 6 bases, the J end lost 1 base, and 13 bases lay between the germline ends. The CDR3 consists of 15 residues. The CDR3, as DNA: TGTGCCAGCAGCCAGGTGGGGGGTTCCTACAATGAGCAGTTCTTC. Translating gives CASSQVGGSYNEQFF.

The rearrangement uses TRBV7-2 and TRBJ2-7; D is possibly TRBD2 (7 bases). Trimming removed 3 bases at V and 2 bases at J, with 11 bases between. Germline values: CDR1 SGHTA, CDR2 FQGNSA. This CDR3 spans 14 amino acids. The chain's CDR3 is CASSFGGLPYEQYF. CDR3 DNA: TGTGCCAGCAGCTTCGGGGGGCTACCCTACGAGCAGTACTTC. The variable domain in full, completed from reference TRBV7-2 and TRBJ2-7, reads GAGVSQSPSNKVTEKGKDVELRCDPISGHTALYWYRQSLGQGLEFLIYFQGNSAPDKSGLPSDRFSAERTGGSVSTLTIQRTQQEDSAVYLCASSFGGLPYEQYFGPGTRLTVT.

The chain links TRBV6-2 or TRBV6-3 to TRBJ2-7; D is ambiguous. Between the trimmed V and J ends, which lost 7 bases and 2 bases, there was a span of 21 bases. The CDR3 loop spans 16 amino acids. Germline V CDR1 and CDR2: MNHEY, SVGEGT. CDR3 in DNA: TGTGCCAGCAAACAGCGAGGTGGTCAGCTGACCTACGAGCAGTACTTC. The encoded protein is CASKQRGGQLTYEQYF.

The chain employs TRBV19 and TRBJ2-3; TRBD1 matches at 9 bases. This CDR3 has 13 amino acids. Germline CDR1 LNHDA, CDR2 SQIVND (reference sequence). The V segment lost 8 bases and the J segment 3 bases; nucleotides outside the gene matches: 3. The CDR3 DNA sequence: TGTGCCAGTTGGGACAGGGTTACAGATACGCAGTATTTT. It encodes CASWDRVTDTQYF.

V gene TRBV16 combines with J gene TRBJ1-3, with D unresolved. Germline V gene sequence: CDR1 KGHSY, CDR2 FQNENV. V was pared by 8 bases and J by 0 bases, with 11 bases between. This CDR3 contains 14 residues. DNA for the CDR3: TGTGCCAGCGCCGGGTCCAGCTCTGGAAACACCATATATTTT. It encodes CASAGSSSGNTIYF.

The CDR3 DNA sequence: TGTGCCAGCAGTGAAAACTGGCGAACAGCTGAAGCTTTCTTT. It specifies CASSENWRTAEAFF. The rearrangement joins TRBV2 to TRBJ1-1; D gene unclear. V was clipped by 2 bases and J by 6 bases, with 13 bases between them. Germline values: CDR1 SNHLY, CDR2 FYNNEI. This CDR3 is built from 14 residues.

This clonotype was detected only a few times. The V and J genes are TRBV19 and TRBJ1-6; no reliable D call. The CDR3 runs 14 residues. From germline, CDR1 is LNHDA and CDR2 SQIVND (reference sequence). Trimming cost V 5 bases and J 7 bases, with 12 bases left between them. In DNA form, the CDR3 reads TGTGCCAGTAGTTTGGGTCTGATGAATTCACCCCTCCACTTT. It yields the protein CASSLGLMNSPLHF.

Comments on this clonotype: The junction departs from the called germline gene at one end, perhaps through a read error. The rearrangement joins TRBV11-1 to TRBJ1-1, with a tentative D call TRBD1 (6 bases). Germline-derived CDR1 and CDR2 are SGHAT and FQDESV (reference sequence). The CDR3 runs 15 residues. CDR3 in amino acids: CASSDDRHPLTKASF. CDR3 in DNA: TGTGCCAGCAGCGATGACAGGCACCCCTTGACAAAAGCTTCCTTT. Full variable domain (outside the CDR3, taken from reference TRBV11-1 and TRBJ1-1): EAEVAQSPRYKITEKSQAVAFWCDPISGHATLYWYRQILGQGPELLVQFQDESVVDDSQLPKDRFSAERLKGVDSTLKIQPAELGDSAMYLCASSDDRHPLTKASFGQGTRLTVV.

The gene calls are TRBV7-2 and TRBJ1-1, with D hard to call. The germline V and J ends were trimmed by 0 bases and 5 bases, with 10 bases remaining between them. This CDR3 is built from 14 residues. Germline V gene lookup returns CDR1 SGHTA and CDR2 FQGNSA. In DNA, the CDR3 is TGTGCCAGCAGCTTAGCCCCTACAAGAACTGAAGCTTTCTTT. This encodes CASSLAPTRTEAFF.

This clonotype was detected only a few times. Since the CDR3 does not end with the conserved phenylalanine or tryptophan, this likely comes from a read error. The CDR3 bases are TGTGCCAGTTCGGGCCCGGGGTTAACAAATGAGCAGTTCCTC. Its protein is CASSGPGLTNEQFL. The V gene is TRBV7-3, the J gene TRBJ2-1; TRBD2 is a possible D gene (5 bases). This CDR3 contains 14 residues. CDR1 is SGHTA and CDR2 is FQGTGA in the germline V gene. Trimming took 9 bases from V and 7 from J, leaving 19 bases between them.

The chain employs TRBV4-1 and TRBJ1-1, with a tentative D call TRBD1 (5 bases). Germline-derived CDR1 and CDR2 are MGHRA and YSYEKL. The length of the CDR3 is 17 residues. Trimming removed 4 bases from V and 5 bases from J, with 23 bases in between. CDR3 sequence reads: CASSPQLSSRVRTEAFF. CDR3 coding DNA: TGCGCCAGCAGCCCACAACTATCATCCAGGGTTCGAACTGAAGCTTTCTTT.

This clonotype was seen only a few times. This chain joins TRBV20-1 and TRBJ1-5; D call uncertain. The CDR3 length is 17 residues. V gave up 2 bases and J gave up 2 bases, with 19 bases separating them. Germline CDR1 DFQATT, CDR2 SNEGSKA (reference sequence). CDR3 sequence reads: CSARNGIISLGNQPQHF. In DNA form, the CDR3 reads TGCAGTGCTAGAAATGGGATCATCAGTTTAGGCAATCAGCCCCAGCATTTT.

V and J are TRBV6-9 and TRBJ2-7; TRBD1 might be the D (6 bases). The CDR3 loop spans 15 amino acids. Per germline, CDR1 MNHGY and CDR2 SVAAGI. V was pared by 3 bases and J by 2 bases, with 14 bases between. CDR3 sequence reads: CASSYPGQQTYEQYF. The DNA of the CDR3 is TGTGCCAGCAGTTACCCGGGACAACAGACCTACGAGCAGTACTTC.

A few counts support this clonotype. V gene TRBV7-2 combines with J gene TRBJ2-1, with D uncertain. This CDR3 has 15 amino acids. In germline, CDR1 is SGHTA, CDR2 FQGNSA. V lost 1 base, J lost 1 base, and 8 bases lay in between. CDR3 nucleotide sequence: TGTGCCAGCAGCTTAGGAGGTGATTCCTACAATGAGCAGTTCTTC. It translates to CASSLGGDSYNEQFF.

This clonotype came up a few times. The rearrangement links TRBV19 to TRBJ2-7; D unresolved. The germline gives CDR1 LNHDA, CDR2 SQIVND (reference sequence). This CDR3 comprises 11 residues. Trimming took 3 bases from V and 4 from J, leaving 4 bases between them. The CDR3 DNA reads as TGTGCCAGTAGTATGGGTTACGAGCAGTACTTC. This sequence encodes CASSMGYEQYF. The full variable domain, in which reference TRBV19 and TRBJ2-7 provide the parts outside the CDR3, is DGGITQSPKYLFRKEGQNVTLSCEQNLNHDAMYWYRQDPGQGLRLIYYSQIVNDFQKGDIAEGYSVSREKKESFPLTVTSAQKNPTAFYLCASSMGYEQYFGPGTRLTVT.

V usage is TRBV25-1 and J usage is TRBJ1-1; 11 positions agree with TRBD1. The CDR3 is made up of 14 amino acids. The V and J ends lost 3 bases and 4 bases, in that order; junction bases with no gene match: 1. CDR1 and CDR2 (germline): MGHDK, SYGVNS. Here the CDR3 DNA reads TGTGCCAGCAGTGATGGACAGGGGGCCACTGAAGCTTTCTTT. Protein sequence: CASSDGQGATEAFF. Full variable domain (missing parts from reference TRBV25-1 and TRBJ1-1): EADIYQTPRYLVIGTGKKITLECSQTMGHDKMYWYQQDPGMELHLIHYSYGVNSTEKGDLSSESTVSRIRTEHFPLTLESARPSHTSQYLCASSDGQGATEAFFGQGTRLTVV.

The genes are TRBV24-1 and TRBJ2-2; 9 bases are shared with TRBD1. The trim removed 7 bases at V and 5 bases at J, leaving 7 bases unmatched. The length of the CDR3 is 15 residues. Germline assignment: CDR1 KGHDR and CDR2 SFDVKD. The CDR3 sequence is CATRGNRGRTGELFF. For the CDR3, the DNA is TGTGCCACCAGGGGGAACAGGGGGCGAACCGGGGAGCTGTTTTTT.

This clonotype was observed a few times. This rearrangement joins TRBV28 to TRBJ1-4, with 9 bases matching TRBD1. V shed 3 bases, J shed 8 bases, and the junction held 10 bases outside the gene matches. The germline gives CDR1 MDHEN, CDR2 SYDVKM. This CDR3 is 16 amino acids long. The CDR3 here is CASSLLRDRDGEKLFF. The DNA of the CDR3 is TGTGCCAGCAGTTTGTTAAGGGACAGGGACGGCGAAAAACTGTTTTTT.

This clonotype was seen only a few times. The J gene is TRBJ2-5, the V gene TRBV4-3, with a tentative D call TRBD2 (5 bases). The CDR3 extends over 15 amino acids. Germline V gives CDR1 LGHNA, CDR2 YSLEER. V gave up 0 bases and J gave up 3 bases, with 11 bases separating them. In DNA form, the CDR3 reads TGCGCCAGCAGCCAAGATTGGAGGCCAGAAGAGACCCAGTACTTC. This translates into CASSQDWRPEETQYF.

This clonotype has only a few counts. The chain carries TRBV6-2 or TRBV6-3 and TRBJ2-7; a weak D match, TRBD1 (6 bases). Germline V lookup: CDR1 MNHEY, CDR2 SVGEGT. Trimming pared 2 bases from V and 2 bases from J, leaving 10 bases between. This CDR3 is 14 amino acids long. CDR3 nucleotide sequence: TGTGCCAGCAGTTACCCGACAGGTACCTACGAGCAGTACTTC. Protein sequence: CASSYPTGTYEQYF.